The 28 T cell receptor beta chains below were found in one sample sequenced in a study of regulatory T cells in long-lasting Graves disease. Time point reported: persistent/refractory GD, antithyroid drugs over 5 years with positive TRAb. PBMCs provided the RNA from which the TCR library was made. The TCR beta library used iRepertoire HTBI primers with Arm-PCR amplification of CDR3. TCRdb redid the calling of the multiplex PCR reads with MiXCR, one entry per CDR3 protein. The repertoire has fewer than 550,000 distinct CDR3 sequences, 20% to 25% of them found once; the top ten carry roughly 6.9%. The material was peripheral blood mononuclear cells (PBMCs), obtained when the disease was refractory, from a patient treated with antithyroid drugs. The receptors were sampled from a female donor with Graves disease.

Many counts were recorded for this clonotype. The V and J genes are TRBV2 and TRBJ1-5; D ambiguous. Germline assignment: CDR1 SNHLY and CDR2 FYNNEI. V dropped 8 bases and J dropped 2 bases, with 13 bases sitting between them. This CDR3 comprises 14 residues. The CDR3 spells CASGEDGRNQPQHF. The CDR3 nucleotides are TGTGCCAGCGGGGAGGACGGGCGCAATCAGCCCCAGCATTTT. The full variable domain, completed using reference TRBV2 and TRBJ1-5, is EPEVTQTPSHQVTQMGQEVILRCVPISNHLYFYWYRQILGQKVEFLVSFYNNEISEKSEIFDDQFSVERPDGSNFTLKIRSTKLEDSAMYFCASGEDGRNQPQHFGDGTRLSIL.

This clonotype has at least ten counts. J is TRBJ1-6 and V is TRBV5-1; no definite D call. The CDR3 loop spans 14 amino acids. Germline V lookup: CDR1 SGHRS, CDR2 YFSETQ. V lost 1 base and J lost 9, with 11 bases in between. The CDR3 reads CASSLSGRASPLHF. For the CDR3, the DNA is TGCGCCAGCAGCTTGTCGGGTCGGGCTTCACCCCTCCACTTT.

This clonotype was found many times. The chain uses TRBV20-1 and TRBJ1-4; D gene uncertain. The CDR3 contains 14 residues. Germline values: CDR1 DFQATT, CDR2 SNEGSKA (reference sequence). V dropped 3 bases and J dropped 0 bases, with 8 bases sitting between them. DNA of the CDR3: TGCAGTGCTAGCCACGGTACAACTAATGAAAAACTGTTTTTT. Translation: CSASHGTTNEKLFF.

The gene calls are TRBV7-9 and TRBJ1-1; D call uncertain. Germline values: CDR1 SEHNR, CDR2 FQNEAQ (reference sequence). The CDR3 totals 15 residues. Trimming shortened V by 5 bases and J by 0 bases, and 13 bases separated the two germline ends. Written as DNA, the CDR3 is TGTGCCAGCAGCCCCTCCGAGGGCTTGAACACTGAAGCTTTCTTT. This sequence encodes CASSPSEGLNTEAFF.

On this clonotype itself: Given a much more abundant clone one base away, this may be a read error. This is likely a read error, given that the CDR3 carries no conserved phenylalanine or tryptophan at its end. The rearrangement joins TRBV6-1 to TRBJ2-7, with 9 nucleotides matching TRBD1. The germline V gene encodes CDR1 MNHNS and CDR2 SASEGT. There are 15 residues in the CDR3. Trimming at V came to 2 bases and at J to 1 base, leaving 3 bases not matched to a gene. CDR3 loop: CASSEPGTGSYEQYS. CDR3 nucleotides: TGTGCCAGCAGTGAACCCGGGACAGGGTCCTACGAGCAGTACTCC.

This clonotype was observed many times. The chain is built from TRBV6-5 and TRBJ1-1; D unresolved. V lost 4 bases, J lost 3 bases, and 6 bases lay in between. From germline, CDR1 is MNHEY and CDR2 SVGAGI. This CDR3 region has 12 residues. The CDR3 reads CASSWDHTEAFF. CDR3 nucleotide sequence: TGTGCCAGCAGTTGGGATCACACTGAAGCTTTCTTT.

The rearrangement uses TRBV13 and TRBJ1-1; D remains ambiguous. The germline CDR1 and CDR2 sequences are PRHDT and FYEKMQ (reference sequence). The germline V and J ends were trimmed by 5 bases and 0 bases, with 19 bases remaining between them. The CDR3 is made up of 17 amino acids. The CDR3 is CASSPSGRGGLNTEAFF. DNA of the CDR3: TGTGCCAGCAGCCCGAGCGGGAGAGGCGGATTGAACACTGAAGCTTTCTTT.

This chain uses TRBV5-1 with TRBJ2-3; D may be TRBD2 (5 bases). The CDR3 sequence is 14 residues long. Per germline, CDR1 SGHRS and CDR2 YFSETQ. Trimming took off 1 base at V and 5 bases at J, with 11 bases between the two ends. Here the CDR3 reads CASSLLEGQDTQYF. The CDR3 coding sequence is TGCGCCAGCAGCTTGTTAGAGGGTCAAGATACGCAGTATTTT.

The CDR3 region is CASSQTGTGAYEQYF. In DNA, the CDR3 is TGCGCCAGCAGCCAAACCGGGACAGGGGCCTACGAGCAGTACTTC. This chain joins TRBV4-1 and TRBJ2-5, with 10 bases lining up with TRBD1. The J call may be mistaken, given a closer DNA end match to TRBJ2-7. CDR1 MGHRA and CDR2 YSYEKL come from the germline V gene. The CDR3 has 15 residues.

This clonotype was counted between two and nine times. The rearrangement joins TRBV29-1 to TRBJ2-7, with D possibly matching TRBD1 (5 bases). With 4 bases removed from V and 5 bases from J, the gap between germline ends came to 9 bases. The CDR3 length is 11 residues. Germline V gene lookup returns CDR1 SQVTM and CDR2 ANQGSEA. This CDR3 is CSVVQGHEQYF. CDR3 DNA: TGCAGCGTTGTCCAGGGCCACGAGCAGTACTTC.

The rearrangement joins TRBV29-1 to TRBJ1-2; TRBD1 is a possible D gene (5 bases). Germline CDR1 reads SQVTM; CDR2 reads ANQGSEA. The CDR3 totals 11 residues. V was clipped by 6 bases and J by 3 bases, with 8 bases between them. CDR3 DNA: TGCAGCGTGGGGCGGGACTATGGCTACACCTTC. This codes for CSVGRDYGYTF.

This clonotype was seen many times. The gene calls are TRBV6-1 and TRBJ1-2, with a possible D match to TRBD1 (5 bases). The CDR3 loop spans 15 amino acids. Trimming left V 3 bases short and J 4 bases short, with 15 bases between. The germline gives CDR1 MNHNS, CDR2 SASEGT. As DNA, the CDR3 is TGTGCCAGCAGTGATTTTGTGAGACAGAGCTATGGCTACACCTTC. It encodes CASSDFVRQSYGYTF.

This clonotype was detected ten times or more. This chain uses TRBV28 with TRBJ2-7, with D perhaps matching TRBD1 or TRBD2 (6 bases each). The CDR3 runs to 14 residues. The V end lost 6 bases, the J end lost 3 bases, and 15 bases lay between the germline ends. Germline assignment: CDR1 MDHEN and CDR2 SYDVKM. This chain's CDR3 is CASSGRDNYYEQYF. For the CDR3, the DNA is TGTGCCAGCAGCGGGCGGGACAATTACTACGAGCAGTACTTC.

This clonotype was observed a few times. The chain carries TRBV7-9 and TRBJ2-2; 7 bases match TRBD1. V lost 5 bases, J lost 5 bases, and 5 bases stayed unmatched. Germline values: CDR1 SEHNR, CDR2 FQNEAQ (reference sequence). This CDR3 has 14 residues. The CDR3 loop reads CASSQTGPTGELFF. The DNA of the CDR3 is TGTGCCAGCAGCCAGACAGGGCCGACCGGGGAGCTGTTTTTT.

The chain uses TRBV12-3 or TRBV12-4 and TRBJ2-7; tentatively, D is TRBD2 (5 bases). Trimming took 4 bases from V and 7 from J, leaving 17 bases between them. The length of the CDR3 is 14 residues. The CDR3 loop is CASSSPLVPGEQYF. The CDR3 bases are TGTGCCAGCAGTTCACCCTTGGTCCCGGGAGAGCAGTACTTC.

This chain joins TRBV28 and TRBJ2-7; D uncertain. The CDR3 has 16 residues. The V gene's germline CDR1 is MDHEN and CDR2 SYDVKM. Trimming stripped 4 bases from V and 2 bases from J, with 18 bases between. Written as DNA, the CDR3 is TGTGCCAGCAGTTCCCACACGGAACAGACAACCTACGAGCAGTACTTC. Translating it yields CASSSHTEQTTYEQYF.

This clonotype was seen only a few times. The chain links TRBV6-1 to TRBJ2-2; TRBD2 aligns across 8 bases. This CDR3 is built from 14 residues. CDR1 is MNHNS and CDR2 is SASEGT in the germline V gene. V gave up 5 bases and J gave up 6 bases; unmatched junction bases: 5. CDR3 sequence: CASSPRGGSGELFF. The CDR3 DNA sequence: TGTGCCAGCAGTCCCCGGGGGGGTTCCGGGGAGCTGTTTTTT.

This clonotype was counted only a few times. The chain recombines TRBV28 with TRBJ2-5, with D uncertain. Per germline, CDR1 MDHEN and CDR2 SYDVKM. The CDR3 runs to 13 residues. V lost 6 bases, J lost 4 bases, and 12 bases lay in between. CDR3 protein: CASSQVIGETQYF. The CDR3, as DNA: TGTGCCAGCAGCCAAGTAATTGGAGAGACCCAGTACTTC.

This clonotype was seen more than once but under ten times. The V and J genes are TRBV6-2 or TRBV6-3 and TRBJ2-7; 8 bases align to TRBD1. This CDR3 contains 14 residues. The germline gives CDR1 MNHEY, CDR2 SVGEGT. The V and J ends lost 5 bases and 6 bases, in that order; junction bases with no gene match: 9. This CDR3 is CASSKRDRLVEQYF. CDR3 coding DNA: TGTGCCAGCAGTAAACGGGACAGGCTTGTCGAGCAGTACTTC.

There are a few counts of this clonotype. The rearrangement joins TRBV19 to TRBJ1-1; TRBD1 agrees at 7 bases. V lost 7 bases and J lost 3; bases outside the gene matches: 8. This CDR3 spans 14 amino acids. CDR1 and CDR2 from the germline V gene are LNHDA and SQIVND (reference sequence). The CDR3 spells CASTQDRVDTEAFF. DNA for the CDR3: TGTGCCAGTACTCAAGACAGGGTGGACACTGAAGCTTTCTTT.

This clonotype was recorded many times. The chain has TRBV28 and TRBJ1-2, with D perhaps TRBD1 (5 bases). V lost 6 bases to trimming and J lost 8 bases, with 16 bases between them. The CDR3 is 13 amino acids. Germline V gene lookup returns CDR1 MDHEN and CDR2 SYDVKM. As DNA, the CDR3 is TGTGCCAGCAGCCCCGGGCCCAGGGAAGGCTACACCTTC. Amino acid sequence: CASSPGPREGYTF.

The CDR3 region has the DNA TGTGCCAGCAGCTTAGTCCCACAGGGGTACCAGCCCCAGCATTTT. Its protein is CASSLVPQGYQPQHF. The V call is TRBV7-8, the J call TRBJ1-5, with 7 bases matching TRBD1. CDR1 is SGHVS, CDR2 FQNEAQ, per germline. This CDR3 spans 15 amino acids. J lost 7 bases, V lost 1 base, and 7 bases had no gene match.

The rearrangement links TRBV19 to TRBJ1-1; a possible D gene is TRBD1 (5 bases). Trimming took 3 bases from V and 7 from J, leaving 9 bases between them. Germline CDR1 and CDR2: LNHDA and SQIVND (reference sequence). CDR3 length: 12 residues. CDR3 bases: TGTGCCAGTAGTATTCGGGGGGGTGAAGCTTTCTTT. Amino acid sequence: CASSIRGGEAFF.

As concerns this clonotype: A much larger clone is a single base away; this may be a read error. CDR3 DNA sequence: TGCGCCAGCAGCGTCAGGACGGCGGGGAACACTGAAGCTTCCTTT. This sequence encodes CASSVRTAGNTEASF. This chain connects TRBV5-1 to TRBJ1-1; D is unresolved. This CDR3 region has 15 residues. Germline V gene sequence: CDR1 SGHRS, CDR2 YFSETQ.

The chain employs TRBV7-2 and TRBJ2-2; possibly TRBD2 for D (5 bases). V lost 5 bases and J 1 base, leaving 14 bases between the germline ends. From germline, CDR1 is SGHTA and CDR2 FQGNSA. CDR3 length equals 16 residues. CDR3 coding DNA: TGTGCCAGCAGCCCTCTCGGAGGCTGGAACACCGGGGAGCTGTTTTTT. This gives the protein CASSPLGGWNTGELFF.

The chain joins TRBV5-8 to TRBJ2-6; D is unresolved. Germline CDR1 and CDR2: SGHTS and YDEGEE. Trimming shortened V by 6 bases and J by 0 bases, and 4 bases separated the two germline ends. The CDR3 totals 13 residues. The CDR3 is CASTYSGANVLTF. DNA for the CDR3: TGTGCCAGCACCTACTCTGGGGCCAACGTCCTGACTTTC.

As for this clonotype: With a much larger clone just one base away, this may be a read error. The chain recombines TRBV2 with TRBJ1-2; tentatively, D is TRBD1 (6 bases). Germline V gene lookup returns CDR1 SNHLY and CDR2 FYNNEI. The V end was cut by 8 bases, the J end by 5 bases, with 15 bases between. The CDR3 covers 13 residues. In DNA, the CDR3 is TGTGCCAGCGGGAGGGGGGTCGGGTATGGCTACACCTTC. Residues: CASGRGVGYGYTF.

Only a few counts were recorded for this clonotype. The rearrangement uses TRBV5-1 and TRBJ2-5; possible D gene TRBD2, 5 bases. The CDR3 contains 14 residues. The germline gives CDR1 SGHRS, CDR2 YFSETQ. V lost 1 base and J 2 bases, leaving 9 bases between the germline ends. As DNA, the CDR3 is TGCGCCAGCAGCTTGTCGGGATTTCAAGAGACCCAGTACTTC. It yields the protein CASSLSGFQETQYF.